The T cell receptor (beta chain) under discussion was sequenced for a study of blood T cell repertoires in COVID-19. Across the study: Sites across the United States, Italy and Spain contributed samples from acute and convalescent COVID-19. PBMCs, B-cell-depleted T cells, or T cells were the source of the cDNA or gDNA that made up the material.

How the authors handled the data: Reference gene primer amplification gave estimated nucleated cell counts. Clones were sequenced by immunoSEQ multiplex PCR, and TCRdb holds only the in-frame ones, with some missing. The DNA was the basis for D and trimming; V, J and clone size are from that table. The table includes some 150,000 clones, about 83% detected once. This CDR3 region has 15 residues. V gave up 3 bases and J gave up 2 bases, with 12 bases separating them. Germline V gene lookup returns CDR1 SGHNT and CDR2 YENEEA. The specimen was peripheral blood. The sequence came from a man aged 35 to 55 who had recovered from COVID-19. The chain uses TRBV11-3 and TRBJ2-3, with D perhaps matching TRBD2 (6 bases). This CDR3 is CASSFRGSPTDTQYF. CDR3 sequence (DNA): TGTGCCAGCAGCTTCCGGGGGAGCCCCACAGATACGCAGTATTTT.